A single sample is the source of the 24 T cell receptor beta chains below, sequenced in a study of CD8 T cells in Susac syndrome. Random hexamers primed reverse transcription of roughly 0.45 to 1 ug RNA. MiXCR, run by TCRdb on the immunoSEQ multiplex PCR reads, gives a single entry per CDR3 protein. This table has about 210,000 distinct CDR3 sequences, 95% appearing once. Sequencing input: CD4+ T cells from PBMCs. Every receptor here comes from a human donor with multiple sclerosis.

V is TRBV6-6 and J is TRBJ1-4; no reliable D call. This CDR3 has 14 residues. Looked up from germline, CDR1 is MNHNY and CDR2 is SVGAGI (reference sequence). With 2 bases removed from V and 12 bases from J, the gap between germline ends came to 16 bases. The CDR3 sequence: CASSYGHGNSELFF. Here the CDR3 DNA reads TGTGCCAGCAGTTACGGGCACGGGAACTCGGAACTGTTTTTT.

This chain links TRBV18 with TRBJ1-6, with 9 bases fitting TRBD1. CDR1 KGHSH and CDR2 LQKENI come from the germline V gene. This CDR3 comprises 14 residues. Trimming took 3 bases from V and 8 from J; bases not matched to a gene: 2. The chain's CDR3 is CASSPGQGHSPLHF. The CDR3 DNA follows: TGTGCCAGCTCACCGGGACAGGGACATTCACCCCTCCACTTT.

The CDR3 DNA follows: TGTGCCAGCAGCCAAGTTACAGTTGATGGGGAAAAACTGTTTTTT. This sequence encodes CASSQVTVDGEKLFF. The chain couples TRBV3-1 to TRBJ1-4, with D hard to call. In germline, CDR1 is LGHDT, CDR2 YNNKEL (reference sequence). The CDR3 contains 15 residues. Trimming removed 1 base from V and 8 bases from J, with 14 bases in between.

The chain links TRBV30 to TRBJ2-2; D might be TRBD1 (6 bases). This CDR3 is built from 14 residues. CDR1 GTSNPN and CDR2 SVGIG come from the germline V gene (reference sequence). V was pared by 6 bases and J by 4 bases, with 15 bases between. The CDR3 nucleotides read TGTGCCTGCCAACAGGGAACGACCACCGGGGAGCTGTTTTTT. It is translated as CACQQGTTTGELFF.

The chain carries TRBV5-4 and TRBJ2-1; D unresolved. CDR1 SGHNT and CDR2 YYREEE come from the germline V gene (reference sequence). V was cut by 0 bases and J by 2 bases, with 12 bases left in between. The CDR3 is made up of 16 amino acids. Written as DNA, the CDR3 is TGTGCCAGCAGCTTGGATCTTTCGCAAGCCTACAATGAGCAGTTCTTC. Amino acid sequence: CASSLDLSQAYNEQFF.

With respect to this clonotype: One end of the junction is discordant with germline, which a read error may explain. The J gene is TRBJ2-7, the V gene TRBV27; a possible D gene is TRBD1 (5 bases). Germline values: CDR1 MNHEY, CDR2 SMNVEV (reference sequence). There are 15 residues in the CDR3. CDR3 nucleotide sequence: TGTGCCAGCAATTTAAGAAGGGGTTTGACCTACGAGCAGTACTTC. As protein: CASNLRRGLTYEQYF.

This clonotype was found once. V usage is TRBV4-2 and J usage is TRBJ2-1, with D perhaps matching TRBD2 (7 bases). Trimming took 0 bases from V and 5 from J, leaving 17 bases between them. Germline V lookup: CDR1 LGHNA, CDR2 YNFKEQ. This CDR3 has 17 residues. CDR3 in amino acids: CASSQDGPGGPNNEQFF. The CDR3 bases are TGTGCCAGCAGCCAAGATGGGCCGGGGGGCCCTAACAATGAGCAGTTCTTC.

The rearrangement uses TRBV2 and TRBJ2-5; D gene uncertain. CDR3 length: 13 residues. Trimming took 7 bases from V and 1 from J, leaving 10 bases between them. Germline V gene sequence: CDR1 SNHLY, CDR2 FYNNEI. The CDR3 spells CASTAFPQETQYF. The CDR3 coding sequence is TGTGCCAGCACCGCCTTTCCCCAAGAGACCCAGTACTTC.

The chain employs TRBV7-2 and TRBJ1-3; possibly TRBD1 for D (5 bases). Germline CDR1 and CDR2: SGHTA and FQGNSA. This CDR3 is built from 14 residues. Deletions cut 5 bases from V and 4 bases from J, with 12 bases between. The DNA of the CDR3 is TGTGCCAGCAGCCCAGGCAGGGCCGGAAACACCATATATTTT. Translated: CASSPGRAGNTIYF.

The chain employs TRBV5-1 and TRBJ2-1; possibly TRBD2 for D (5 bases). Trimming cost V 0 bases and J 0 bases, with 7 bases left between them. The germline CDR1 and CDR2 sequences are SGHRS and YFSETQ. This CDR3 spans 15 amino acids. CDR3 protein: CASSLALASYNEQFF. CDR3 nucleotide sequence: TGCGCCAGCAGCTTGGCGCTAGCCTCCTACAATGAGCAGTTCTTC.

Here the CDR3 reads CASSVRWEVNEQFF. In nucleotides, the CDR3 is TGTGCCAGCAGCGTACGTTGGGAGGTGAATGAGCAGTTCTTC. J is TRBJ2-1 and V is TRBV9, with D possibly matching TRBD2 (6 bases). CDR1 and CDR2 (germline): SGDLS, YYNGEE. The CDR3 sequence is 14 residues long. V lost 1 base, J lost 7 bases, and 12 bases lay in between.

The rearrangement joins TRBV3-1 to TRBJ2-7, with D possibly matching TRBD2 (5 bases). V shed 1 base and J shed 9 bases, with 10 bases lying between them. This CDR3 comprises 12 residues. From germline, CDR1 is LGHDT and CDR2 YNNKEL (reference sequence). The CDR3 nucleotides are TGTGCCAGCAGCCAAGGGATCAGCGGGCAGTACGTC. This gives the protein CASSQGISGQYV.

This clonotype was observed a single time. The chain has TRBV6-1 and TRBJ1-5; unclear D gene. Deletions cut 6 bases from V and 3 bases from J, with 15 bases between. CDR3 size: 15 residues. Germline values: CDR1 MNHNS, CDR2 SASEGT. CDR3 bases: TGTGCCAGCAGCGTTACGAACGGCGACAATCAGCCCCAGCATTTT. It encodes CASSVTNGDNQPQHF.

The J gene is TRBJ2-1, the V gene TRBV29-1; a weak D match, TRBD2 (6 bases). This CDR3 has 15 amino acids. Trimming took off 7 bases at V and 2 bases at J, with 18 bases between the two ends. The germline gives CDR1 SQVTM, CDR2 ANQGSEA. The CDR3 coding sequence is TGCAGCGGCGGGGCGGGGAGTAAAACCTACAATGAGCAGTTCTTC. This encodes CSGGAGSKTYNEQFF.

The CDR3 DNA is TGTGCCAGCAGTTCTTCCGACCCCAGGGATGGCTACACCTTC. This translates into CASSSSDPRDGYTF. The V and J genes are TRBV12-3 or TRBV12-4 and TRBJ1-2, with D possibly TRBD1 on 5 matching bases. This CDR3 is built from 14 residues. Trimming removed 4 bases from V and 6 bases from J, with 15 bases in between.

The V call is TRBV5-1, the J call TRBJ1-1; 7 bases match TRBD1. The CDR3 totals 16 residues. After removal of 4 bases from V and 3 bases from J, the junction contained 12 bases not matched to a gene. The germline gives CDR1 SGHRS, CDR2 YFSETQ. CDR3 loop: CASSVMGQFGDTEAFF. In DNA, the CDR3 is TGCGCCAGCAGCGTAATGGGACAGTTCGGGGACACTGAAGCTTTCTTT.

The CDR3 reads CASSLEQGSNNEQFF. The CDR3 nucleotides are TGTGCCAGCAGCTTGGAACAGGGGTCGAACAATGAGCAGTTCTTC. The V call is TRBV5-4, the J call TRBJ2-1, with 7 bases aligning to TRBD1. V lost 0 bases, J lost 5 bases, and 5 bases stayed unmatched. Germline assignment: CDR1 SGHNT and CDR2 YYREEE (reference sequence). The CDR3 sequence is 15 residues long.

This chain joins TRBV5-1 and TRBJ2-5; TRBD1 matches at 8 bases. The CDR3 sequence is 14 residues long. The germline V gene has CDR1 SGHRS and CDR2 YFSETQ. Trimming took 2 bases from V and 5 from J; bases not matched to a gene: 5. The DNA of the CDR3 is TGCGCCAGCAGCTTACAGGGGGGAAAGGAGACCCAGTACTTC. It codes for CASSLQGGKETQYF.

The chain recombines TRBV29-1 with TRBJ1-2, with D unclear. The V end was cut by 6 bases, the J end by 7 bases, with 15 bases between. Germline loops: CDR1 SQVTM, CDR2 ANQGSEA. The CDR3 runs 12 residues. The CDR3 here is CSVVDPRSGYTF. The CDR3 nucleotides are TGCAGCGTGGTGGACCCCCGCTCTGGCTACACCTTC.

This clonotype was seen a single time. The J gene is TRBJ2-3, the V gene TRBV4-2; a weak D match, TRBD2 (7 bases). CDR1 is LGHNA and CDR2 is YNFKEQ in the germline V gene. CDR3 size: 19 residues. Trimming pared 2 bases from V and 0 bases from J, leaving 21 bases between. CDR3 protein: CASSQSDWTRDISTDTQYF. The CDR3 nucleotides read TGTGCCAGCAGCCAAAGCGACTGGACTAGGGACATTAGCACAGATACGCAGTATTTT.

This chain joins TRBV29-1 and TRBJ1-2; 11 bases align to TRBD1. Looked up from germline, CDR1 is SQVTM and CDR2 is ANQGSEA. J lost 8 bases, V lost 7 bases, and 6 bases had no gene match. This CDR3 spans 12 amino acids. DNA of the CDR3: TGCAGCGCCGGGACAGGGGGTCGGGGCTACACCTTC. The encoded protein is CSAGTGGRGYTF.

The chain has TRBV5-1 and TRBJ1-6, with 7 bases identical to TRBD1. Looked up from germline, CDR1 is SGHRS and CDR2 is YFSETQ. After removal of 4 bases from V and 9 bases from J, the junction contained 7 bases not matched to a gene. CDR3 length: 14 amino acids. CDR3 amino acids: CASSVGTESSPLHF. Written as DNA, the CDR3 is TGCGCCAGCAGCGTCGGGACAGAAAGTTCACCCCTCCACTTT.

This CDR3 reads CASLASWEGEQFF. Here the CDR3 DNA reads TGTGCCAGCCTGGCTAGCTGGGAGGGTGAGCAGTTCTTC. This rearrangement joins TRBV2 to TRBJ2-1, with TRBD2 identical over 7 bases. Germline V gene data show CDR1 as SNHLY and CDR2 as FYNNEI. The CDR3 spans 13 residues. The J segment lost 9 bases and the V segment lost 8 bases, leaving 10 bases of the junction unmatched.

The chain couples TRBV7-2 to TRBJ2-3; D might be TRBD1 (5 bases). This CDR3 region has 16 residues. V lost 1 base and J 6 bases, leaving 17 bases between the germline ends. Germline V gene data show CDR1 as SGHTA and CDR2 as FQGNSA. CDR3 amino acids: CASSLGSATKGDTQYF. The CDR3 bases are TGTGCCAGCAGCTTAGGGAGCGCCACGAAGGGGGATACGCAGTATTTT.